This TCR beta chain was sequenced during a study of post-analysis software for immune sequencing data (dated by TCRdb to about 2015). General notes on the study: Relapsing-remitting, secondary progressive and progressive-relapsing multiple sclerosis were recorded as disease courses, and subtype annotation was lacking for some patients. A subset of samples was prepared in parallel using single-end sample barcoding, then pooled and co-amplified after Illumina adapter ligation. The patient repertoires were compared against some twelve previously published healthy control repertoires obtained from donors aged 6 to 25 years.

TCR beta repertoires were profiled from peripheral blood of over 10 young patients with multiple sclerosis to demonstrate the VDJtools post-analysis software. Multiple sclerosis patients were children and adolescents aged roughly 6 to 16 years. To prepare the library, PCR was applied. The instrument given in TCRdb is Illumina HiSeq 2500. To reduce PCR and sequencing biases, unique molecular identifiers were built into the TCR beta cDNA libraries. Per 1 to 10 million input T cells, approximately 500,000 cDNA molecules were obtained, such that each molecule approximated one T cell. The same protocol used for the earlier healthy control dataset was applied to prepare and sequence the patient libraries. Within a given batch, samples were prepared together, multiplexed and sequenced on the same HiSeq lane. As for the original processing: MIGEC was used to process the raw barcoded reads, and molecular identifier groups with only a single read were discarded before consensus assembly and CDR3 extraction. Clonotype tables were post-analysed with VDJtools, and diversity was normalized by down-sampling all datasets to the smallest sample size. Repertoire overlap clustering matched CDR3 amino acid but not nucleotide sequences to correct batch-related cross-sample contamination. Using fastp trimming at Q25 and MiXCR clonotype assembly, TCRdb reanalyzed the public sequencing data and kept in-frame beta chains. A single entry per CDR3 protein holds the most common genes and DNA from its merged rows. The authors' filters were not applied to this entry. Counted in this sample were approximately 730,000 distinct CDR3 sequences; around 27% of them appeared once. The leading ten clones occupy around 0.6% of the sample.

This clonotype was observed a few times. Its specific antigen is unknown. No per-base quality is available; no much larger clone lies one base away. Spanning cysteine to phenylalanine, the CDR3 consists of 14 amino acids. Just the 42-base CDR3 DNA is kept, in frame starting at base 1. Cut back by 7 bases and 6 bases, the V and J ends lie 20 bases apart. CDR1 SQVTM and CDR2 ANQGSEA are derived from the germline V gene. General study outcomes and caveats: The control group was slightly older than the multiple sclerosis patient group. Direct clustering with F measure showed strong co-clustering of samples prepared in the same batch, prompting a batch-effect correction. Compared with controls, multiple sclerosis patients had significantly lower normalized Chao1 diversity, a finding suggesting substantial peripheral T-cell clonal expansion. Several TRBV segments, including TRBV5-6, TRBV5-1 and TRBV20-1, were significantly more frequent in patients than controls.

The sequenced material came from blood. This chain joins TRBV29-1 to TRBJ2-3; no D gene call is confident. The clonotype originates from a girl aged 10 to 17 with multiple sclerosis. The bases are TGCAGCGGGTATAGAGGACCCCGTGATGATACGCAGTATTTT. This translates into CSGYRGPRDDTQYF.